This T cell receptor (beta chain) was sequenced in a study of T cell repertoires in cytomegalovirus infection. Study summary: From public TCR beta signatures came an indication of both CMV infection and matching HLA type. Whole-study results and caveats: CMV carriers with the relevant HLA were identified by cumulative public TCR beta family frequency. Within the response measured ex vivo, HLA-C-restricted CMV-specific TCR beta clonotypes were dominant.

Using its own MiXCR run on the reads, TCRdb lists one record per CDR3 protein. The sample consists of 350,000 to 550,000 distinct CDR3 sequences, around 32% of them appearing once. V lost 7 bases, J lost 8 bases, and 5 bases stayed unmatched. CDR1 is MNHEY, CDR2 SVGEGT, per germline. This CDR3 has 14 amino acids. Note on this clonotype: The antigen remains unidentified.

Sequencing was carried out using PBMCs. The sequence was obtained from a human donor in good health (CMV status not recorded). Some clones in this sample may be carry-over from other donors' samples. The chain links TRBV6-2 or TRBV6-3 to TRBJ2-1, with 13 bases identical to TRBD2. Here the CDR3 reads CASIPGLAGDEQFF. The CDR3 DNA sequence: TGTGCCAGCATCCCCGGACTAGCGGGGGATGAGCAGTTCTTC.